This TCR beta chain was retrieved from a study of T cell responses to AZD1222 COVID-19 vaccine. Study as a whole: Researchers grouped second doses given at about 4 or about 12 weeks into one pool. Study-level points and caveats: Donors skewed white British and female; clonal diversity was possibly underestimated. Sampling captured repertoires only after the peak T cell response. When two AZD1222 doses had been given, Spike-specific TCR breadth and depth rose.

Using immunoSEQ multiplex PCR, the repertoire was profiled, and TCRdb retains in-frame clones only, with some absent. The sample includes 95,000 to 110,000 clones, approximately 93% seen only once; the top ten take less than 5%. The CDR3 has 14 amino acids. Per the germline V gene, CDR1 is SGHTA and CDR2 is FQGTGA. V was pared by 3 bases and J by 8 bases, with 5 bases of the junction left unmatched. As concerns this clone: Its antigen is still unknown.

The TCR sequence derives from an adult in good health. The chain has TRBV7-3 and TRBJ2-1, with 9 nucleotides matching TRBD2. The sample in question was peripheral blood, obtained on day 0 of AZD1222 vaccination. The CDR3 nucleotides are TGTGCCAGCAGCTTTAGCGGGAGTGGCGATGAGCAGTTCTTC. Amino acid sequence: CASSFSGSGDEQFF. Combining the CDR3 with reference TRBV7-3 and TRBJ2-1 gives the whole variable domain GAGVSQTPSNKVTEKGKYVELRCDPISGHTALYWYRQSLGQGPEFLIYFQGTGAADDSGLPNDRFFAVRPEGSVSTLKIQRTERGDSAVYLCASSFSGSGDEQFFGPGTRLTVL.